This TCR beta chain was profiled in a study of cytomegalovirus exposure and HLA in healthy donors. The study's findings and limits: Most of the TCR beta V segments (in an earlier analysis) were productive either about 87% or about 30% of the time.

PCR was performed using 60 Vbeta and 13 Jbeta primers. The authors' processing: An analysis performed later counted about 80 million unique TCR beta chains (roughly 11 million of them shared). TCRdb's copy holds only in-frame clones and misses some; the assay was immunoSEQ multiplex PCR. From that table come the V and J calls and clone size; the DNA was used to work out D and trimming. The sample table includes about 140,000 clones. Germline values: CDR1 SGHRS, CDR2 YFSETQ. The CDR3 is 15 residues long. The J segment lost 7 bases and the V segment lost 3 bases, leaving 11 bases of the junction unmatched. Regarding this clone: Its target is not known.

This chain joins TRBV5-1 and TRBJ2-7; 9 nucleotides align to TRBD1. Sequenced sample: PBMCs. This clonotype was sampled from a male donor in good health and CMV-seronegative. Here the CDR3 DNA reads TGCGCCAGCAGCTCCTCACAGGGGGCGCCGGGGGAGCAGTACTTC. It encodes CASSSSQGAPGEQYF.